The rows below give T cell receptor beta chains drawn from one sample of a study of T-cell memory formation after mild COVID-19. TCRdb reprocessed the 5' RACE reads with MiXCR, giving one entry per CDR3 protein. Among about 82,000 distinct CDR3 sequences, around 13% were seen once, and the ten largest hold 41%. Material for sequencing was PBMCs or a T cell subset sorted from them (not recorded which). These receptors were taken from a man younger than 35 who had mild COVID-19 (a few samples of this study predate the infection). Cell type and time point are not known. CDR3s include the opening cysteine and the closing phenylalanine or tryptophan. The D gene is left open where the match is weak. Where a row states a size, it is once, few, many or the class of an expanded clone; other rows omit it.

>17|-|TRBV14|few|TRBJ2-1
TGTGCCAGCAGCCCAATGGTTCTCACATTCTCCTACAATGAGCAGTTCTTC
CASSPMVLTFSYNEQFF
>13|-|TRBV7-9|few|TRBJ2-5
TGTGCCAGCAGCCCATTGGGTCAAGAGACCCAGTACTTC
CASSPLGQETQYF
>17|TRBD2|TRBV7-3|few|TRBJ2-1
TGTGCCAGCAGCCGGGGGATCACTAGCGGGGGAAACAATGAGCAGTTCTTC
CASSRGITSGGNNEQFF
>11|-|TRBV5-6|-|TRBJ2-4
TGTGCCAGCAGCTTGGGTCTCATTCAGTACTTC
CASSLGLIQYF
>16|-|TRBV6-2/TRBV6-3|few|TRBJ1-5
TGTGCCAGCAGTCTGTCTGTCGGGGGCAGCAATCAGCCCCAGCATTTT
CASSLSVGGSNQPQHF
>14|-|TRBV20-1|few|TRBJ2-7
TGCAGTGCTAGAGATCTAACCTCCCTCTACGAGCAGTACTTC
CSARDLTSLYEQYF
>12|TRBD1|TRBV7-9|few|TRBJ2-1
TGTGCCAGCAGCGTCGGGACAGGGGGCCAGTTCTTC
CASSVGTGGQFF
>13|TRBD1|TRBV4-1|-|TRBJ1-1
TGCGCCAGCAGCCCGCGGACAGGGACTGAAGCTTTCTTT
CASSPRTGTEAFF
>15|-|TRBV4-2|-|TRBJ2-7
TGTGCCAGCAGCCAAGAGGAGGACAGCTCCTACGAGCAGTACTTC
CASSQEEDSSYEQYF
>15|-|TRBV15|few|TRBJ1-5
TGTGCCACCAGCAGAGCGGTTGCAGGCAATCAGCCCCAGCATTTT
CATSRAVAGNQPQHF
>13|-|TRBV27|-|TRBJ2-2
TGTGCCAGCAGTGCCTTGGGATCCGGGGAGCTGTTTTTT
CASSALGSGELFF
>16|-|TRBV7-9|-|TRBJ2-6
TGTGCCAGCAGCCCACGAACCGGGTCTGGGGCCAACGTCCTGACTTTC
CASSPRTGSGANVLTF
>13|-|TRBV6-5|few|TRBJ1-2
TGTGCCAGCAGTTACTCGAACACCGATGGCTACACCTTC
CASSYSNTDGYTF
>14|-|TRBV7-9|-|TRBJ1-5
TGTGCCAGCAGCTTAGCAGGGTTGAATCAGCCCCAGCATTTT
CASSLAGLNQPQHF
>16|-|TRBV20-1|many|TRBJ2-1
TGCAGTGCTATCACGGGGCAGGGTGGTTTCTACAATGAGCAGTTCTTC
CSAITGQGGFYNEQFF
>13|-|TRBV6-5|few|TRBJ2-1
TGTGCCAGCACCCGGACGCCTGGGGATGAGCAGTTCTTC
CASTRTPGDEQFF
>15|TRBD2|TRBV6-6|-|TRBJ2-1
TGTGCCAGCAGCCCTACTAGCGGGGGGCGCAATGAGCAGTTCTTC
CASSPTSGGRNEQFF
>13|TRBD2|TRBV20-1|few|TRBJ2-7
TGCAGTGCTAGAGGTTGGGAGGGGCACGAGCAGTACTTC
CSARGWEGHEQYF
>14|TRBD1|TRBV11-2|many|TRBJ1-2
TGTGCCAGCAGCTTAGGGGCACAGGGGTTCGGCTACACCTTC
CASSLGAQGFGYTF
>13|-|TRBV7-8|-|TRBJ1-3
TGTGCCAGCAGCAGACAGATTGGAAACACCATATATTTT
CASSRQIGNTIYF
>17|TRBD2|TRBV20-1|-|TRBJ2-5
TGCAGTGCTAGAGCAGGTCCGCGGGGACTATCGGGAGAGACCCAGTACTTC
CSARAGPRGLSGETQYF
>14|-|TRBV7-9|few|TRBJ1-1
TGTGCCAGCAGCTTCGGCAGATTGAACACTGAAGCTTTCTTT
CASSFGRLNTEAFF
>18|TRBD1|TRBV10-3|-|TRBJ2-2
TGTGCCATCAGTGAGTCGGTCCCAGGACAGGGGGACACCGGGGAGCTGTTTTTT
CAISESVPGQGDTGELFF
>15|-|TRBV29-1|-|TRBJ1-2
TGCAGCGTTGAAGATCCCAACCCAGGCAACTATGGCTACACCTTC
CSVEDPNPGNYGYTF
>18|-|TRBV4-1|few|TRBJ1-2
TGCGCCAGCAGCTTTGATTGGGGCCGGCTTGCAGCTAACTATGGCTACACCTTC
CASSFDWGRLAANYGYTF
>13|-|TRBV12-3/TRBV12-4|-|TRBJ1-1
TGTGCCAGCAGTTACGGGACGCCAATGGGAGCTTTCTTT
CASSYGTPMGAFF
>15|-|TRBV12-3/TRBV12-4|-|TRBJ1-1
TGTGCCAGCAGGGAGATTGGCAGGTCTCAAACTGAAGCTTTCTTT
CASREIGRSQTEAFF
>13|TRBD1|TRBV11-2|-|TRBJ2-1
TGTGCCAGCAGGGGGACAGGTTACAATGAGCAGTTCTTC
CASRGTGYNEQFF
>12|TRBD1|TRBV19|-|TRBJ1-2
TGTGCCAGTACCCCAGGGGGTTTTGGCTACACCTTC
CASTPGGFGYTF
>17|TRBD2|TRBV5-1|-|TRBJ2-7
TGCGCCAGCAGCTTAGGGCTAGCGGGGGTTCTCGCCTACGAGCAGTACTTC
CASSLGLAGVLAYEQYF
>11|-|TRBV12-5|few|TRBJ1-5
TGTGCTAGTGGAAATAATCAGCCCCAGCATTTT
CASGNNQPQHF
>12|-|TRBV4-1|-|TRBJ2-5
TGCGCCAGCAGCCAAGGCTCGGAGACCCAGTACTTC
CASSQGSETQYF
>15|-|TRBV7-3|few|TRBJ2-7
TGTGCCAGCAGCATAACCGGGACACCCTCCTACGAGCAGTACTTC
CASSITGTPSYEQYF
>14|-|TRBV5-4|few|TRBJ2-3
TGTGCCAGCAGCTCGTGGGGGGCCGTAGATACGCAGTATTTT
CASSSWGAVDTQYF
>16|TRBD2|TRBV7-6|-|TRBJ2-1
TGTGCCAGCAGCTTATTTACTAGCGGGGGGCGCAATGAGCAGTTCTTC
CASSLFTSGGRNEQFF
>15|TRBD1|TRBV27|few|TRBJ1-6
TGTGCCAGCAGTTCCCTAGGACAGGGGCGGTCACCCCTCCACTTT
CASSSLGQGRSPLHF
>16|-|TRBV12-5|-|TRBJ2-7
TGTGCTAGTGGTTCATCCAACGGACGAAGACAGTACGAGCAGTACTTC
CASGSSNGRRQYEQYF
>16|TRBD1|TRBV10-3|few|TRBJ2-1
TGTGCCATCAGTGAGTCGGGACAGGGGAGTTACAATGAGCAGTTCTTC
CAISESGQGSYNEQFF
>13|-|TRBV7-9|-|TRBJ1-1
TGTGCCAGCAGCCCATTTTCGAACACTGAAGCTTTCTTT
CASSPFSNTEAFF
>14|-|TRBV27|once|TRBJ2-2
TGTGCCAGCAGTTATATAGGGGGACTCGGGGAGCTGTTTTTT
CASSYIGGLGELFF
>10|-|TRBV4-2|few|TRBJ2-1
TGTGCCAGCAGCCAAGGTGAGCAGTTCTTC
CASSQGEQFF
>15|TRBD1|TRBV9|few|TRBJ2-1
TGTGCCAGCAGCAACCGGGACAGGGGGGTGAATGAGCAGTTCTTC
CASSNRDRGVNEQFF
>15|-|TRBV4-2|-|TRBJ2-3
TGTGCCAGCAGCCAAGATTACTGGGCGACAGATACGCAGTATTTT
CASSQDYWATDTQYF
>14|TRBD1|TRBV27|-|TRBJ2-2
TGTGCCAGCACCATCGGGACAGCCACCGGGGAGCTGTTTTTT
CASTIGTATGELFF
>17|TRBD1|TRBV11-2|few|TRBJ2-1
TGTGCCAGCAGCTCCTATGGGACAGGGGGCAAGTACAATGAGCAGTTCTTC
CASSSYGTGGKYNEQFF
>15|-|TRBV11-2|-|TRBJ2-1
TGTGCCAGCAGCTTAGTTCGGTCGCGGATCAATGAGCAGTTCTTC
CASSLVRSRINEQFF
>17|-|TRBV15|few|TRBJ1-1
TGTGCCACCAGCAGAGAAAGAAGCTTGAGAGGGACCGACTGTGCTTTCTTT
CATSRERSLRGTDCAFF
>13|-|TRBV20-1|-|TRBJ2-7
TGCAGTGCTAGAGATATAGCGTCCTACGAGCAGTACTTC
CSARDIASYEQYF